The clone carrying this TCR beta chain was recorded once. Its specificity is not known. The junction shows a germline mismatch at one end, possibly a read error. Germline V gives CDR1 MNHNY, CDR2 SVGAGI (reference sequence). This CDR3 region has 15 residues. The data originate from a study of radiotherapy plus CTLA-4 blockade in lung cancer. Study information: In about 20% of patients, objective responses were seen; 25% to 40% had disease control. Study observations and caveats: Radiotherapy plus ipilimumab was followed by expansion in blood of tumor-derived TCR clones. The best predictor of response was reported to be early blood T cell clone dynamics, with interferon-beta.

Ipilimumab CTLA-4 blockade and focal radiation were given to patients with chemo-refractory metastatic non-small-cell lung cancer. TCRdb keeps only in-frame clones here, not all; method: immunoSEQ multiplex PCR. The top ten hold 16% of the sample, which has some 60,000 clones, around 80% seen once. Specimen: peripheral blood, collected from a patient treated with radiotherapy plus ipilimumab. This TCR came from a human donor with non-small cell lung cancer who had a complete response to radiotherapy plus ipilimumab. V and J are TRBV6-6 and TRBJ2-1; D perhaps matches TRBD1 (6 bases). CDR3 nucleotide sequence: TGTGCCAGCAGTAAAGGACAGAGCTCCTTCAATGAGCAGCTCTTC. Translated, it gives CASSKGQSSFNEQLF.